The source of this T cell receptor beta chain is a study of molecular identifiers for immune sequencing clone quantification. This clonotype was seen repeatedly, ten times or more. Its target is not known. Study-wide results and limits: Identical barcode-sharing TCR molecules could lead to underestimated sizes for highly expanded clones. In naive cells, clones above 20 RNA copies held under 1% of molecules, whereas in effector cells they held over 99%.

TCRdb analysed the PCR reads with MiXCR anew, one entry per CDR3 protein. This table has 600,000 to 650,000 distinct CDR3 sequences, just under 20% appearing once. CDR1 and CDR2 from the germline V gene are SEHNR and FQNEAQ (reference sequence). This CDR3 comprises 16 residues. V was trimmed by 5 bases and J by 4 bases, leaving 17 bases between them. The authors gated naive CD8 T cells as CD8+CD4-CCR7+CD45RA+ for sorting. Sequenced input: naive CD8+ T cells from blood, with Jurkat cell RNA spiked in. Noted subset: FACS-sorted CD8+CD4-CCR7+CD45RA+ naive T cells. The TCR sequence derives from a human donor in good health. Some libraries in this study had Jurkat cell RNA spiked in. The V call is TRBV7-9, the J call TRBJ1-4; D not resolved. CDR3 in amino acids: CASSKISPSDNEKLFF. The CDR3 DNA is TGTGCCAGCAGCAAGATTAGCCCGTCAGATAATGAAAAACTGTTTTTT.